This TCR beta chain was identified during a study of blood T cell repertoires in COVID-19. Looking at the study overall: Collection of acute and convalescent COVID-19 samples took place in the United States, Italy and Spain. The cDNA or gDNA used as material had been derived from T cells, B-cell-depleted T cells, or PBMCs.

The authors' processing: Estimation of nucleated cell counts was performed using reference gene primer amplification. The repertoire was sequenced with immunoSEQ multiplex PCR; TCRdb's copy has only in-frame clones and lacks some. D and trimming come from the DNA, and the V and J calls and clone size come from that table. The sample carries some 100,000 clones, about 89% recorded once. The germline V gene encodes CDR1 SGHRS and CDR2 YFSETQ. V shed 0 bases and J shed 6 bases, with 13 bases lying between them. The CDR3 loop spans 15 amino acids. This TCR was recovered from a man aged 60 to 75 with acute or convalescent COVID-19. Sequenced input: peripheral blood. This rearrangement joins TRBV5-1 to TRBJ2-1; a possible D gene is TRBD2 (6 bases). CDR3 region: CASSLEGGVINEQFF. The CDR3 coding sequence is TGCGCCAGCAGCTTGGAAGGCGGGGTAATCAATGAGCAGTTCTTC.